This T cell receptor (beta chain) stems from a study of shared clonotypes between healthy human individuals. Positive CCR7 selection of CD45RO-negative cells yielded the naive CD8 cells, and terminally differentiated effector memory CD45RA+ cells were excluded. Trimming cost V 5 bases and J 5 bases, with 5 bases left between them. CDR1 is SGHNT, CDR2 YYREEE, per germline (reference sequence). The CDR3 runs to 11 residues. The repertoire was sequenced with immunoSEQ multiplex PCR; TCRdb's copy has only in-frame clones and lacks some. The repertoire includes about 820,000 clones, 90% to 95% of them detected once, and around 24% sits in the top ten.

Specimen: naive CD8+ T cells sorted from blood. The TCR comes from a man aged 25 to 40 in good health. The chain couples TRBV5-4 to TRBJ2-1, with D unresolved. In DNA form, the CDR3 reads TGTGCCAGCAGACAAAACAATGAGCAGTTCTTC. Its translation: CASRQNNEQFF. Based on the CDR3 plus reference TRBV5-4 and TRBJ2-1, the full variable domain is ETGVTQSPTHLIKTRGQQVTLRCSSQSGHNTVSWYQQALGQGPQFIFQYYREEENGRGNFPPRFSGLQFPNYSSELNVNALELDDSALYLCASRQNNEQFFGPGTRLTVL.